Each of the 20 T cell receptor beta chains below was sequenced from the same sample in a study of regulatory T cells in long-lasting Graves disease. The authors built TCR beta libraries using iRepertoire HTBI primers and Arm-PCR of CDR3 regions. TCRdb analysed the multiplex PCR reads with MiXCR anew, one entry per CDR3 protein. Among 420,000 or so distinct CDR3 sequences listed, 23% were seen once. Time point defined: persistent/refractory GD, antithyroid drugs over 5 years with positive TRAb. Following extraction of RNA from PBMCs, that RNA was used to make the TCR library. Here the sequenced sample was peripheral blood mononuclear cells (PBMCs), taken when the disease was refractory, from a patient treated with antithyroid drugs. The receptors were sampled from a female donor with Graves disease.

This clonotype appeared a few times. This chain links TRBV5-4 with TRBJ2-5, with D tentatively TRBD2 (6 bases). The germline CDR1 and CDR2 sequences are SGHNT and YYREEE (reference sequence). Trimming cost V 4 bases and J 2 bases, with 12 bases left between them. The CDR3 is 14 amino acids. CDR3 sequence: CASSHKRAQETQYF. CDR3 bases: TGTGCCAGCAGCCACAAGCGGGCGCAAGAGACCCAGTACTTC.

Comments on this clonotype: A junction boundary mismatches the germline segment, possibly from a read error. This chain's CDR3 is CAGSLPLIAAGPEAFF. The DNA for the CDR3 is TGTGCCGGCAGTTTACCCCTGATTGCGGCGGGGCCTGAAGCTTTCTTT. This chain uses TRBV28 with TRBJ1-1, with TRBD1 as a possible D gene (5 bases). The CDR3 consists of 16 residues. The germline CDR1 and CDR2 sequences are MDHEN and SYDVKM.

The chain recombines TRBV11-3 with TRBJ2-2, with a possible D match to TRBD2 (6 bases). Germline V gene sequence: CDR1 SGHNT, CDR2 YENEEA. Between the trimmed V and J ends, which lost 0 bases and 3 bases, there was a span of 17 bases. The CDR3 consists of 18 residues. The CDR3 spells CASSLDGAGPRDTGELFF. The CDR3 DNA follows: TGTGCCAGCAGCTTAGATGGGGCGGGACCACGGGACACCGGGGAGCTGTTTTTT.

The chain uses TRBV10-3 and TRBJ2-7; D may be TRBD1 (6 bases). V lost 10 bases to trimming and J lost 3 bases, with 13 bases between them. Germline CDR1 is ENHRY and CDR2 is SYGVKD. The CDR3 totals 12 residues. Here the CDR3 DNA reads TGTGCCAACAGGGTGGTCGGCTACGAGCAGTACTTC. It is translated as CANRVVGYEQYF.

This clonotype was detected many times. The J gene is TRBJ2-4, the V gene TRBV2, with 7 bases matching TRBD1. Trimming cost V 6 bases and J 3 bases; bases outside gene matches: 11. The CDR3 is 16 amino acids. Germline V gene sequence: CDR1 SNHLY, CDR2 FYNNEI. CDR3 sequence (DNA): TGTGCCAGCAGCTCCATGGGGACAGCAGACAAAAACATTCAGTACTTC. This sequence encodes CASSSMGTADKNIQYF.

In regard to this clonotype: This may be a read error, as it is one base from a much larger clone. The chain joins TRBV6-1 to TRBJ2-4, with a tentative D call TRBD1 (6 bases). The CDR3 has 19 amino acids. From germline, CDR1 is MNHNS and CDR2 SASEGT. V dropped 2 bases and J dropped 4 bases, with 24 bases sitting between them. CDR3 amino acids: CASSEPLGPWDNVKNIQYF. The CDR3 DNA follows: TGTGCCAGCAGTGAACCTCTTGGGCCCTGGGACAACGTGAAAAACATTCAGTACTTC.

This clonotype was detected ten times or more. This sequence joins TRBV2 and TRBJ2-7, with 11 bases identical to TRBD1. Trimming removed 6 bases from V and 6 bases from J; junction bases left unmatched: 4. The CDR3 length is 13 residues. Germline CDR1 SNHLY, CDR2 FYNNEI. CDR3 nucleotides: TGTGCCAGCAGGGGACAGGGGGTAGGCGAGCAGTACTTC. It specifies CASRGQGVGEQYF.

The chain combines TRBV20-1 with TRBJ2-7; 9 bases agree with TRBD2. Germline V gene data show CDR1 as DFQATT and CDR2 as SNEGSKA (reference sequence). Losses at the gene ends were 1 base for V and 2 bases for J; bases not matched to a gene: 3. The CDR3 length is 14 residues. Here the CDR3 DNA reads TGCAGTGCTAGAGGACTAGCGGAGACCTACGAGCAGTACTTC. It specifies CSARGLAETYEQYF.

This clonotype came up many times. The CDR3 reads CASSYSDMPGEEKLFF. CDR3 coding DNA: TGTGCCAGCAGTTACTCCGACATGCCCGGAGAAGAAAAACTGTTTTTT. The chain couples TRBV6-2 or TRBV6-3 to TRBJ1-4, with D unclear. The CDR3 runs 16 residues. Germline lookup yields CDR1 MNHEY and CDR2 SVGEGT. The V end was cut by 0 bases, the J end by 8 bases, with 16 bases between.

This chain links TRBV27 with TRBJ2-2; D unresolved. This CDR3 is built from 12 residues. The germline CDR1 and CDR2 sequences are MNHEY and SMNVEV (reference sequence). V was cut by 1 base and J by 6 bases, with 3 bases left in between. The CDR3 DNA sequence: TGTGCCAGCAGTTTATTTTCCGGGGAGCTGTTTTTT. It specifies CASSLFSGELFF.

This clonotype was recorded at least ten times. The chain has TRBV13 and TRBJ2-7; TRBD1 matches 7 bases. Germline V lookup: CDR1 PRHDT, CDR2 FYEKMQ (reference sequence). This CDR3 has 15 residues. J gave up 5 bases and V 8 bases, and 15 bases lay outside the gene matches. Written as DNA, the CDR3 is TGTGCCAGCGGATCGACAGGGTCGGGGATCGACGAGCAGTACTTC. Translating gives CASGSTGSGIDEQYF. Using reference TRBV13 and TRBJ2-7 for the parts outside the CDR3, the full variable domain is AAGVIQSPRHLIKEKRETATLKCYPIPRHDTVYWYQQGPGQDPQFLISFYEKMQSDKGSIPDRFSAQQFSDYHSELNMSSLELGDSALYFCASGSTGSGIDEQYFGPGTRLTVT.

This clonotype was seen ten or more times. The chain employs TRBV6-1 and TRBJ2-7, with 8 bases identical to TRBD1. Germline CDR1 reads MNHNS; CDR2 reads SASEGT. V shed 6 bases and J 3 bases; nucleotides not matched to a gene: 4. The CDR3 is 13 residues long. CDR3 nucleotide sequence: TGTGCCAGCAGCCGGGACAGGAGCTACGAGCAGTACTTC. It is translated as CASSRDRSYEQYF.

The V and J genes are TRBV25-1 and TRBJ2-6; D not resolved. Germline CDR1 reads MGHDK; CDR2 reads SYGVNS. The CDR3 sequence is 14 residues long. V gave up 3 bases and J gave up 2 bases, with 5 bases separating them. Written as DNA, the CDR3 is TGTGCCAGCAGTGACCTCACTGGGGCCAACGTCCTGACTTTC. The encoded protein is CASSDLTGANVLTF.

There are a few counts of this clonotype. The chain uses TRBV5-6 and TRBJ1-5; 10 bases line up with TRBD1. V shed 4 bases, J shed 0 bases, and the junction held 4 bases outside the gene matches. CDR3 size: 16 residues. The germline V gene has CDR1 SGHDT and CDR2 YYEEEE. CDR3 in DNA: TGTGCCAGCAGCGCAAGACAGGGGGCTAGCAATCAGCCCCAGCATTTT. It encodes CASSARQGASNQPQHF.

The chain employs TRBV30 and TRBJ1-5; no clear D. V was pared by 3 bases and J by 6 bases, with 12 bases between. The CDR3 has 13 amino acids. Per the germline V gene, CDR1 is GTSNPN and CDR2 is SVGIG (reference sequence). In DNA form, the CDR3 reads TGTGCCTGGAGCGGCCGCCAAAGTCAGCCCCAGCATTTT. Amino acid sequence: CAWSGRQSQPQHF.

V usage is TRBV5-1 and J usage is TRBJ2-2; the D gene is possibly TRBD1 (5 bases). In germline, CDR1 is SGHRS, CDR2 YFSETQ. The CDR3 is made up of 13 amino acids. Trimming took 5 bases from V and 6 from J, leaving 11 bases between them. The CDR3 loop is CASSGKGPGELFF. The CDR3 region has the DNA TGCGCCAGCAGTGGGAAGGGGCCCGGGGAGCTGTTTTTT. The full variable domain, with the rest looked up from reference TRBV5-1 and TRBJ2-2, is KAGVTQTPRYLIKTRGQQVTLSCSPISGHRSVSWYQQTPGQGLQFLFEYFSETQRNKGNFPGRFSGRQFSNSRSEMNVSTLELGDSALYLCASSGKGPGELFFGEGSRLTVL.

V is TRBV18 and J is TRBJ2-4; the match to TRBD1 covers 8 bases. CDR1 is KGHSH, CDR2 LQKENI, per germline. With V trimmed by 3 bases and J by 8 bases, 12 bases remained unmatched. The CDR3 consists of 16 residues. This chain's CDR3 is CASSPAVGTGIDIQYF. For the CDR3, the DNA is TGTGCCAGCTCACCCGCGGTCGGGACAGGAATAGACATTCAGTACTTC.

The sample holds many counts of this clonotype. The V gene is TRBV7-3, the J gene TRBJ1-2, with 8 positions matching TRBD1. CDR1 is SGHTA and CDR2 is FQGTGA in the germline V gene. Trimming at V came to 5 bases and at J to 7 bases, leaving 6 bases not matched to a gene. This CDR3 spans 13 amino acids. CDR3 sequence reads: CASSPTGEGGYTF. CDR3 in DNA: TGTGCCAGCAGCCCGACAGGGGAGGGTGGCTACACCTTC.

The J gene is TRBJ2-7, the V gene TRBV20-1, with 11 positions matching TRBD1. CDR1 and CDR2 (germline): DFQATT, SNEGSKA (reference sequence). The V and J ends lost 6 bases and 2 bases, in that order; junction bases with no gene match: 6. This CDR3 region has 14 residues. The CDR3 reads CSATGQGVTYEQYF. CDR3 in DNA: TGCAGTGCGACGGGACAGGGGGTGACCTACGAGCAGTACTTC.

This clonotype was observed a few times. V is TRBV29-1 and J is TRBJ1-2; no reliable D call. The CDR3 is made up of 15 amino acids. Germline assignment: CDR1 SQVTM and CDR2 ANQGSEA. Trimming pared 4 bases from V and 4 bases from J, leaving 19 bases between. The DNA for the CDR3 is TGCAGCGTTGCCCCCATGTCCCCCGGGCCCTATGGCTACACCTTC. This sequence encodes CSVAPMSPGPYGYTF.